This T cell receptor beta chain originates from a study of blood T cell repertoires in COVID-19. Some clones are missing from TCRdb's copy, which holds only in-frame ones; the method was immunoSEQ multiplex PCR. The sample shows approximately 180,000 clones, around 82% of them seen only once. V shed 5 bases and J shed 7 bases, with 12 bases lying between them. The CDR3 runs to 13 residues. CDR1 and CDR2 (germline): LGHNA, YSLEER. Material for sequencing was PBMCs or T cells enriched from blood (not recorded which). This clonotype originated in a woman in her sixties or seventies with acute COVID-19. The chain employs TRBV4-3 and TRBJ2-1, with D maybe TRBD1 (5 bases). The CDR3 protein is CASSNLQANEQFF. The CDR3 region has the DNA TGCGCCAGCAGCAATCTACAGGCAAATGAGCAGTTCTTC.